These 4 T cell receptor beta chains were sequenced from one sample in a study of lymphopenia after photon versus proton radiotherapy. TCRdb's table, derived via immunoSEQ multiplex PCR, lists solely in-frame clones and lacks some. Among around 55,000 clones, less than 85% were seen once, and the ten largest hold approximately 2%. Material: peripheral blood, obtained from a patient treated with proton-based radiotherapy. The source of these receptors is a man in his fifties or sixties with pancreatic cancer.

The chain joins TRBV6-6 to TRBJ2-7, with TRBD2 identical over 12 bases. CDR1 is MNHNY and CDR2 is SVGAGI in the germline V gene (reference sequence). The CDR3 has 15 amino acids. The junction had 8 bases not matched to a gene; V was cut back by 5 bases and J by 6 bases. The CDR3 DNA reads as TGTGCCAGCAGTCTCCGACTAGCGGGAGACGTCGAGCAGTACTTC. Translated, it gives CASSLRLAGDVEQYF.

This chain uses TRBV6-1 with TRBJ2-5; 10 bases align to TRBD1. V shed 0 bases and J 6 bases; nucleotides not matched to a gene: 19. This CDR3 is 20 amino acids long. Germline loops: CDR1 MNHNS, CDR2 SASEGT. DNA of the CDR3: TGTGCCAGCAGTGAAGCGGGACTTCCGATGGGGACAGGGGAGGACAAGACCCAGTACTTC. Translated, it gives CASSEAGLPMGTGEDKTQYF.

The V gene is TRBV9, the J gene TRBJ1-1; the match to TRBD1 covers 8 bases. V lost 0 bases, J lost 10 bases, and 2 bases stayed unmatched. The CDR3 length is 12 residues. Germline V gives CDR1 SGDLS, CDR2 YYNGEE. As DNA, the CDR3 is TGTGCCAGCAGCGTAGGGGACAGGAGAGCTTTCTTT. Protein sequence: CASSVGDRRAFF.

The J gene is TRBJ2-3, the V gene TRBV6-6; D tentatively fits TRBD1 or TRBD2 (5 bases each). V was shortened by 2 bases and J by 0 bases, with 6 bases between the two germline ends. Per germline, CDR1 MNHNY and CDR2 SVGAGI (reference sequence). This CDR3 spans 14 amino acids. The CDR3 DNA reads as TGTGCCAGCAGTTACGGGGGAAGCACAGATACGCAGTATTTT. The encoded protein is CASSYGGSTDTQYF.